The 11 T cell receptor beta chains below come from one sample, sequenced in a study of shared clonotypes between healthy human individuals. Profiling relied on immunoSEQ multiplex PCR, and the TCRdb table lists in-frame clones only, not all of them. The sample has 2,500,000 or so clones, roughly 90% seen once; the top ten hold 0.3% to 0.45%. What was sequenced was naive CD4+ T cells from PBMCs. Indicated subset: CD45RA+ positively selected. The receptors derive from a man aged 18 to 30 in good health. Some clones in this sample may be carry-over from other donors' samples.

CDR3 sequence: CASSSAGYSYEQYF. Written as DNA, the CDR3 is TGCGCCAGCAGCTCCGCAGGGTACTCCTACGAGCAGTACTTC. The V and J genes are TRBV5-1 and TRBJ2-7, with D perhaps matching TRBD1 (5 bases). Germline V gene data show CDR1 as SGHRS and CDR2 as YFSETQ. V was pared by 3 bases and J by 0 bases, with 10 bases between. The CDR3 totals 14 residues. The full variable domain, with the rest looked up from reference TRBV5-1 and TRBJ2-7, is KAGVTQTPRYLIKTRGQQVTLSCSPISGHRSVSWYQQTPGQGLQFLFEYFSETQRNKGNFPGRFSGRQFSNSRSEMNVSTLELGDSALYLCASSSAGYSYEQYFGPGTRLTVT.

The chain combines TRBV2 with TRBJ2-5; D remains unclear. The germline CDR1 and CDR2 sequences are SNHLY and FYNNEI. Trimming took off 0 bases at V and 9 bases at J, with 5 bases between the two ends. The CDR3 consists of 11 residues. The CDR3 nucleotides are TGTGCCAGCAGTGAAGCGCCCCCCCAGTACTTC. Translating gives CASSEAPPQYF. Filled out from reference TRBV2 and TRBJ2-5, the complete variable domain reads EPEVTQTPSHQVTQMGQEVILRCVPISNHLYFYWYRQILGQKVEFLVSFYNNEISEKSEIFDDQFSVERPDGSNFTLKIRSTKLEDSAMYFCASSEAPPQYFGPGTRLLVL.

The chain joins TRBV5-1 to TRBJ2-2; 11 nucleotides match TRBD2. The CDR3 consists of 15 residues. The J segment lost 5 bases and the V segment lost 4 bases, leaving 4 bases of the junction unmatched. From germline, CDR1 is SGHRS and CDR2 YFSETQ. This CDR3 is CASSVAGGYTGELFF. CDR3 nucleotides: TGCGCCAGCAGCGTAGCGGGAGGGTATACCGGGGAGCTGTTTTTT.

The chain recombines TRBV11-2 with TRBJ2-2; D call uncertain. Between the trimmed V and J ends, which lost 0 bases and 7 bases, there was a span of 6 bases. The CDR3 has 13 amino acids. Per the germline V gene, CDR1 is SGHAT and CDR2 is FQNNGV. This CDR3 is CASSLEWGGELFF. The CDR3 nucleotides are TGTGCCAGCAGCTTAGAGTGGGGCGGGGAGCTGTTTTTT.

V and J are TRBV27 and TRBJ2-1, with 11 bases aligning to TRBD1. The CDR3 length is 15 residues. CDR1 is MNHEY and CDR2 is SMNVEV in the germline V gene (reference sequence). Unmatched junction bases numbered 5, after V lost 6 bases and J lost 4 bases. CDR3 region: CASSRDRGTYNEQFF. CDR3 coding DNA: TGTGCCAGCAGCCGGGACAGGGGGACTTACAATGAGCAGTTCTTC.

The V gene is TRBV19, the J gene TRBJ2-1, with 11 bases identical to TRBD2. Germline V lookup: CDR1 LNHDA, CDR2 SQIVND (reference sequence). This CDR3 has 17 residues. V lost 4 bases and J lost 0; bases outside the gene matches: 5. In DNA, the CDR3 is TGTGCCAGTAGTACCTTAGCGGGAGGGCCCTCCTACAATGAGCAGTTCTTC. As protein: CASSTLAGGPSYNEQFF.

On this clone itself: The same CDR3 is also encoded by other DNA sequences in this sample. J is TRBJ1-1 and V is TRBV5-1, with 8 bases that match TRBD1. The CDR3 runs 14 residues. Germline CDR1 and CDR2: SGHRS and YFSETQ. The junction had 2 bases not matched to a gene; V was cut back by 1 base and J by 3 bases. The CDR3 loop is CASSLTGGDTEAFF. As DNA, the CDR3 is TGCGCCAGCAGCTTGACAGGGGGAGACACTGAAGCTTTCTTT.

The genes are TRBV7-8 and TRBJ1-4; 7 bases agree with TRBD1. V gave up 4 bases and J gave up 0 bases; unmatched junction bases: 11. The CDR3 extends over 18 amino acids. In germline, CDR1 is SGHVS, CDR2 FQNEAQ. The CDR3: CASSSTVGTESTNEKLFF. CDR3 in DNA: TGTGCCAGCAGCTCGACCGTCGGGACAGAGTCAACTAATGAAAAACTGTTTTTT.

The gene calls are TRBV6-1 and TRBJ1-2, with 7 bases matching TRBD1. V lost 3 bases and J lost 0; bases outside the gene matches: 13. This CDR3 has 18 residues. CDR1 is MNHNS, CDR2 SASEGT, per germline. The CDR3 nucleotides read TGTGCCAGCAGTGACCTATATCAACAGGGGAAAGCTAACTATGGCTACACCTTC. Encoded protein: CASSDLYQQGKANYGYTF.

Worth noting for this clone: This CDR3 is also generated by other DNA sequences in the sample. This rearrangement joins TRBV18 to TRBJ1-4, with TRBD1 identical over 9 bases. This CDR3 is 14 amino acids long. CDR1 and CDR2 from the germline V gene are KGHSH and LQKENI. V lost 6 bases to trimming and J lost 6 bases; unmatched junction nucleotides: 5. The CDR3 region is CASSPTGGDEKLFF. The CDR3 coding sequence is TGTGCCAGCTCCCCGACAGGGGGGGATGAAAAACTGTTTTTT.

The chain employs TRBV27 and TRBJ1-5; D not certain. With 5 bases removed from V and 7 bases from J, the gap between germline ends came to 18 bases. There are 15 residues in the CDR3. Germline CDR1 is MNHEY and CDR2 is SMNVEV (reference sequence). DNA of the CDR3: TGTGCCAGCAGTCGGGAAGGGTTGACCCACCAGCCCCAGCATTTT. It is translated as CASSREGLTHQPQHF.